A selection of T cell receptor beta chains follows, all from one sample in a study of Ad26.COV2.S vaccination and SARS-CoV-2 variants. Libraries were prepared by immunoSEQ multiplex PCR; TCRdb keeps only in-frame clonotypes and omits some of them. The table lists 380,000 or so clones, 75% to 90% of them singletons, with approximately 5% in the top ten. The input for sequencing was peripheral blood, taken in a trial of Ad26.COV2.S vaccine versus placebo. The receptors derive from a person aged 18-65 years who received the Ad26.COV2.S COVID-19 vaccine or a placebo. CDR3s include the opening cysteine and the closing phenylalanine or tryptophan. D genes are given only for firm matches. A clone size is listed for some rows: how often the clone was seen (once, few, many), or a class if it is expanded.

CDR3 protein: CASSLGQGYNTEAFF
CDR3 DNA: TGTGCCAGCAGCTTGGGACAGGGGTATAACACTGAAGCTTTCTTT
J gene: TRBJ1-1
V gene: TRBV5-4
D gene: TRBD1
clone size: once

CDR3 protein: CASSQEAGGGSGANVLTF
CDR3 DNA: TGCGCCAGCAGCCAAGAAGCGGGAGGGGGATCTGGGGCCAACGTCCTGACTTTC
J gene: TRBJ2-6
V gene: TRBV4-1
D gene: TRBD2
clone size: once

CDR3 protein: CASGGQGLNTEAFF
CDR3 DNA: TGTGCCAGCGGCGGACAGGGGCTGAACACTGAAGCTTTCTTT
J gene: TRBJ1-1
V gene: TRBV18
D gene: TRBD1
clone size: NA

CDR3 protein: CASSYRQGAETEAFF
CDR3 DNA: TGCGCCAGCAGCTACCGACAGGGGGCGGAAACTGAAGCTTTCTTT
J gene: TRBJ1-1
V gene: TRBV5-1
D gene: TRBD1
clone size: NA

CDR3 protein: CASSIDRSSGGGETQYF
CDR3 DNA: TGTGCCAGTAGTATAGACCGGTCTAGCGGGGGGGGAGAGACCCAGTACTTC
J gene: TRBJ2-5
V gene: TRBV19
D gene: TRBD2
clone size: NA

CDR3 protein: CSASPLAGGPYYEQYF
CDR3 DNA: TGCAGTGCTAGTCCCCTAGCGGGAGGACCTTACTACGAGCAGTACTTC
J gene: TRBJ2-7
V gene: TRBV20-1
D gene: TRBD2
clone size: NA

CDR3 protein: CASSEAWGANTEAFF
CDR3 DNA: TGTGCCAGCAGTGAAGCGTGGGGGGCGAACACTGAAGCTTTCTTT
J gene: TRBJ1-1
V gene: TRBV6-1
D gene: NA
clone size: NA

CDR3 protein: CASSPRGQGALNYGYTF
CDR3 DNA: TGTGCCAGCAGCCCCCGGGGACAGGGGGCTCTTAACTATGGCTACACCTTC
J gene: TRBJ1-2
V gene: TRBV5-4
D gene: TRBD1
clone size: NA

CDR3 protein: CASSLAQGNYGYTF
CDR3 DNA: TGTGCCAGCAGCTTAGCGCAGGGGAACTATGGCTACACCTTC
J gene: TRBJ1-2
V gene: TRBV7-2
D gene: NA
clone size: NA

CDR3 protein: CASSYPWALSSYEQYF
CDR3 DNA: TGTGCCAGCAGTTACCCCTGGGCACTCTCCTCCTACGAGCAGTACTTC
J gene: TRBJ2-7
V gene: TRBV6-2/TRBV6-3
D gene: NA
clone size: NA

CDR3 protein: CASRGTGNQPQHF
CDR3 DNA: TGTGCCAGCAGAGGGACAGGGAATCAGCCCCAGCATTTT
J gene: TRBJ1-5
V gene: TRBV6-5
D gene: TRBD1
clone size: once

CDR3 protein: CASSLAPDQPQHF
CDR3 DNA: TGCGCCAGCAGCTTGGCTCCGGATCAGCCCCAGCATTTT
J gene: TRBJ1-5
V gene: TRBV5-1
D gene: NA
clone size: NA

CDR3 protein: CASRPGVMNTEAFF
CDR3 DNA: TGTGCCAGCAGGCCCGGGGTTATGAACACTGAAGCTTTCTTT
J gene: TRBJ1-1
V gene: TRBV6-5
D gene: NA
clone size: NA

CDR3 protein: CASSLVVAGEQFF
CDR3 DNA: TGCGCCAGCAGCTTGGTGGTGGCTGGGGAGCAGTTCTTC
J gene: TRBJ2-1
V gene: TRBV5-1
D gene: NA
clone size: NA

CDR3 protein: CASSQGAGGTDTQYF
CDR3 DNA: TGCGCCAGCAGCCAAGGAGCGGGAGGCACAGATACGCAGTATTTT
J gene: TRBJ2-3
V gene: TRBV5-1
D gene: TRBD2
clone size: NA

CDR3 protein: CASSSRVAGVGNEQFF
CDR3 DNA: TGTGCCAGCAGTTCCCGGGTAGCGGGAGTAGGGAATGAGCAGTTCTTC
J gene: TRBJ2-1
V gene: TRBV28
D gene: TRBD2
clone size: NA

CDR3 protein: CASSTGRVSYGYTF
CDR3 DNA: TGTGCCAGCAGCACAGGGAGGGTATCTTATGGCTACACCTTC
J gene: TRBJ1-2
V gene: TRBV18
D gene: NA
clone size: NA

CDR3 protein: CASSLQDATNEKLFF
CDR3 DNA: TGCGCCAGCAGCCTCCAGGACGCAACTAATGAAAAACTGTTTTTT
J gene: TRBJ1-4
V gene: TRBV5-1
D gene: NA
clone size: NA

CDR3 protein: CASSFGRFGYGYTF
CDR3 DNA: TGTGCCAGCAGTTTTGGTAGATTCGGGTATGGCTACACCTTC
J gene: TRBJ1-2
V gene: TRBV28
D gene: NA
clone size: once

CDR3 protein: CASSESTSGNEQFF
CDR3 DNA: TGTGCCAGCAGTGAATCCACTAGCGGCAATGAGCAGTTCTTC
J gene: TRBJ2-1
V gene: TRBV25-1
D gene: TRBD2
clone size: NA

CDR3 protein: CASSFSTYEQYF
CDR3 DNA: TGTGCCAGCAGTTTTTCGACCTACGAGCAGTACTTC
J gene: TRBJ2-7
V gene: TRBV28
D gene: NA
clone size: NA

CDR3 protein: CSVVAGASEQFF
CDR3 DNA: TGCAGCGTTGTCGCAGGGGCGAGTGAGCAGTTCTTC
J gene: TRBJ2-1
V gene: TRBV29-1
D gene: NA
clone size: once

CDR3 protein: CASSLFDAEAFF
CDR3 DNA: TGTGCCAGCAGCTTATTCGATGCTGAAGCTTTCTTT
J gene: TRBJ1-1
V gene: TRBV7-9
D gene: NA
clone size: NA

CDR3 protein: CASRTNTEAFF
CDR3 DNA: TGTGCCAGCAGAACGAACACTGAAGCTTTCTTT
J gene: TRBJ1-1
V gene: TRBV28
D gene: NA
clone size: NA

CDR3 protein: CASSLVGRWVGEQYF
CDR3 DNA: TGCGCCAGCAGCTTGGTCGGCCGGTGGGTTGGCGAGCAGTACTTC
J gene: TRBJ2-7
V gene: TRBV5-1
D gene: NA
clone size: NA

CDR3 protein: CASSLPGDTGNTIYF
CDR3 DNA: TGTGCCAGCAGCTTACCAGGGGACACTGGAAACACCATATATTTT
J gene: TRBJ1-3
V gene: TRBV7-9
D gene: NA
clone size: once

CDR3 protein: CASSQNRVSYNEQFF
CDR3 DNA: TGTGCCAGCAGCCAGAACAGGGTATCCTACAATGAGCAGTTCTTC
J gene: TRBJ2-1
V gene: TRBV3-1/TRBV3-2
D gene: NA
clone size: NA

CDR3 protein: CASTRWNRRQETQYF
CDR3 DNA: TGTGCCAGCACCCGCTGGAACAGGCGACAAGAGACCCAGTACTTC
J gene: TRBJ2-5
V gene: TRBV2
D gene: NA
clone size: once

CDR3 protein: CASSRFGAATSTDTQYF
CDR3 DNA: TGTGCCAGCAGCCGATTCGGGGCAGCGACTAGCACAGATACGCAGTATTTT
J gene: TRBJ2-3
V gene: TRBV3-1/TRBV3-2
D gene: NA
clone size: NA

CDR3 protein: CASSVEDTYNEQFF
CDR3 DNA: TGTGCCAGCAGCGTAGAGGACACCTACAATGAGCAGTTCTTC
J gene: TRBJ2-1
V gene: TRBV9
D gene: NA
clone size: NA

CDR3 protein: CASSWGTHHSGNTIYF
CDR3 DNA: TGTGCCAGCAGCTGGGGGACACACCACTCTGGAAACACCATATATTTT
J gene: TRBJ1-3
V gene: TRBV7-9
D gene: NA
clone size: NA

CDR3 protein: CASSIGTDSYEQYF
CDR3 DNA: TGTGCCAGTAGTATCGGGACAGACTCGTACGAGCAGTACTTC
J gene: TRBJ2-7
V gene: TRBV19
D gene: TRBD1
clone size: NA

CDR3 protein: CASSLEGPYGYTF
CDR3 DNA: TGTGCCAGCAGCTTGGAGGGACCCTATGGCTACACCTTC
J gene: TRBJ1-2
V gene: TRBV5-4
D gene: NA
clone size: NA

CDR3 protein: CAGRLAGESYEQYF
CDR3 DNA: TGTGCCGGAAGACTAGCGGGAGAGTCCTACGAGCAGTACTTC
J gene: TRBJ2-7
V gene: TRBV6-5
D gene: TRBD2
clone size: once

CDR3 protein: CASSFSSYNEQFF
CDR3 DNA: TGTGCCAGCAGCTTTAGTTCCTACAATGAGCAGTTCTTC
J gene: TRBJ2-1
V gene: TRBV7-8
D gene: NA
clone size: NA

CDR3 protein: CSALQRTEAFF
CDR3 DNA: TGCAGTGCTTTACAACGGACTGAAGCTTTCTTT
J gene: TRBJ1-1
V gene: TRBV20-1
D gene: NA
clone size: NA

CDR3 protein: CASSLRQNTGELFF
CDR3 DNA: TGTGCCAGCAGCCTCCGACAGAACACCGGGGAGCTGTTTTTT
J gene: TRBJ2-2
V gene: TRBV7-9
D gene: NA
clone size: NA